This TCR beta chain was recorded in a study of shared clonotypes between healthy human individuals. Study-level results: Larger estimated richness was generally recorded for naive subsets relative to memory subsets. Sample collection involved blood only; tissue repertoires are likely different.

This clone was found a few times. Its matching antigen is unknown. This sample includes further DNA sequences coding for the same CDR3. Each PCR replicate from the sorted subsets contained around 200 ng DNA, which is tens of thousands of T cell genomes. Some clones are missing from TCRdb's copy, which holds only in-frame ones; the method was immunoSEQ multiplex PCR. This sample carries around 1.6 million clones, roughly 98% of them seen once, and the ten largest clones take roughly 0.42%. The study enrolled healthy HIV-negative adults without recent acute infections or vaccinations as donors. The CDR3 extends over 13 amino acids. V gave up 6 bases and J gave up 0 bases, with 6 bases separating them. The germline gives CDR1 SNHLY, CDR2 FYNNEI.

Sequencing was carried out using naive CD4+ T cells sorted from blood. Subset described: CD45RA+ positively selected. The rearrangement uses TRBV2 and TRBJ1-5; D is unresolved. This TCR was sampled from a man between 25 and 39 years old in good health. This CDR3 reads CASSADSNQPQHF. The CDR3 DNA sequence: TGTGCCAGCAGCGCCGATAGCAATCAGCCCCAGCATTTT.